This TCR beta chain was captured by sequencing in a study of Graves' ophthalmopathy and Graves' hyperthyroidism. Looking at the study overall: Peripheral blood collection took place at initial diagnosis, before any treatment. Whole-study findings and limits: Ophthalmopathy progression was predicted with about 71% sensitivity and 72.22% specificity.

The CDR3 loop spans 14 amino acids. The germline CDR1 and CDR2 sequences are SEHNR and FQNEAQ (reference sequence). Trimming took off 0 bases at V and 5 bases at J, with 10 bases between the two ends. RNA transcripts were the source from which TCR beta CDR3 regions were amplified. The authors performed first-round RT-PCR with HTBI primers and then a second-round multiplex PCR. TCRdb reprocessed the multiplex PCR reads via MiXCR and lists one record per CDR3 protein. The data contain 350,000 to 450,000 distinct CDR3 sequences, over 20% of them singletons. Notes on this clonotype: Its cognate antigen is unknown.

Hyperthyroidism counted as stable given no ophthalmopathy within 18 months of follow-up. The PBMCs were taken from around 9 ml of fresh peripheral blood. Sequenced: peripheral blood. This chain links TRBV7-9 with TRBJ2-5, with D unresolved. The sequence came from a woman in her late teens or twenties with stable Graves' hyperthyroidism. CDR3 loop: CASSLAMGSETQYF. CDR3 nucleotides: TGTGCCAGCAGCTTAGCCATGGGAAGTGAGACCCAGTACTTC.